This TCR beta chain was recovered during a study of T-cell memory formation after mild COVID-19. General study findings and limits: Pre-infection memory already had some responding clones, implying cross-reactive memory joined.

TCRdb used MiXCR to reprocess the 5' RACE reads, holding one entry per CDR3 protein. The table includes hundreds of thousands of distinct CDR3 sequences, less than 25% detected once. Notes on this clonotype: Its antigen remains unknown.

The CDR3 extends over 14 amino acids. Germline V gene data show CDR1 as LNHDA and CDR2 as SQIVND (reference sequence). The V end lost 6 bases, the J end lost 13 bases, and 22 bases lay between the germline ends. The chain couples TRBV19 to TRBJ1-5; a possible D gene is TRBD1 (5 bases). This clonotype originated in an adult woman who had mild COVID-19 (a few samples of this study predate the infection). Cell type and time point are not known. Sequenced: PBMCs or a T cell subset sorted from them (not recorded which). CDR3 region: CASSITGPLGPQHF. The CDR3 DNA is TGTGCCAGTAGCATTACAGGACCCCTCGGTCCTCAGCATTTT.